This T cell receptor (beta chain) was captured by sequencing in a study of CD8+CD57+ T cells in acquired aplastic anemia. General study findings and limits: Shared by patients and controls, roughly 28 CD8+ CDR3s were abundant in patients.

Both TCR beta VDJ combination and CDR3 sequence profiling were carried out. Genomic DNA was the template for this profiling. TCRdb processed the reads anew with MiXCR; each CDR3 protein has one entry. The sample includes about 420,000 distinct CDR3 sequences, under 80% seen only once; the top ten take more than 3.5%. The CDR3 has 15 amino acids. Germline V gives CDR1 SGHNT, CDR2 YENEEA. V lost 5 bases to trimming and J lost 4 bases, with 17 bases between them. Comments on this clonotype: The target antigen is unknown.

This TCR was sampled from a human donor in good health, serving as a control. The sequenced sample consisted of sorted CD4+, CD8+, or CD8+CD57+ T cells (not recorded which) from PBMCs. V usage is TRBV11-3 and J usage is TRBJ1-2; no clear D. This chain's CDR3 is CASSHPERCLYGYTF. In nucleotides, the CDR3 is TGTGCCAGCAGCCATCCCGAAAGATGCCTCTATGGCTACACCTTC. Using reference TRBV11-3 and TRBJ1-2 for the parts outside the CDR3, the full variable domain is EAGVVQSPRYKIIEKKQPVAFWCNPISGHNTLYWYLQNLGQGPELLIRYENEEAVDDSQLPKDRFSAERLKGVDSTLKIQPAELGDSAVYLCASSHPERCLYGYTFGSGTRLTVV.